These T cell receptor beta chains were read from a single sample in a study of blood T cell repertoires in COVID-19. Using immunoSEQ multiplex PCR, the repertoire was profiled, and TCRdb retains in-frame clones only, with some absent. The sample yields around 57,000 clones, around 88% seen once. The sample consisted of peripheral blood. The receptors here all came from a woman of 80 years or more with active COVID-19. CDR3s include the opening cysteine and the closing phenylalanine or tryptophan. D genes are given only for firm matches. Where a row states a size, it is once, few, many or the class of an expanded clone; other rows omit it.

TRBD2	TRBJ2-1	NA	TRBV10-3	CAIRDPRGGAYNEQFF	TGTGCCATCAGGGACCCCCGCGGGGGGGCGTACAATGAGCAGTTCTTC
NA	TRBJ2-3	NA	TRBV21-1	CASSKVPKSLAGGADTQYF	TGTGCCAGCAGCAAAGTCCCTAAATCACTAGCGGGGGGAGCGGATACGCAGTATTTT
NA	TRBJ2-1	once	TRBV28	CASSLPTDRVVLAGHYYNEQFF	TGTGCCAGCAGTTTACCTACGGACAGGGTAGTTCTAGCGGGGCACTACTACAATGAGCAGTTCTTC
TRBD1	TRBJ1-2	NA	TRBV2	CASSPTQTTTGQGSNTVGGYTF	TGTGCCAGCAGTCCTACACAAACGACGACAGGACAGGGGAGTAATACGGTCGGTGGCTACACCTTC
TRBD2	TRBJ2-7	NA	TRBV3-1/TRBV3-2	CASSRSHGAGGLAGYEQYF	TGTGCCAGCAGCCGAAGCCACGGGGCAGGGGGACTAGCGGGCTACGAGCAGTACTTC
NA	TRBJ1-1	NA	TRBV9	CASSQSGITEAFF	TGTGCCAGCAGCCAGAGCGGGATCACTGAAGCTTTCTTT
TRBD1	TRBJ1-2	NA	TRBV5-5	CASSVGTGNNYGYTF	TGTGCCAGCAGCGTGGGGACAGGGAATAACTATGGCTACACCTTC
TRBD1	TRBJ1-1	NA	TRBV5-1	CASRSGTGGYSEAFF	TGCGCCAGCAGATCCGGGACAGGGGGCTACAGTGAAGCTTTCTTT
NA	TRBJ1-2	NA	TRBV7-9	CASSSRWGGANYGYTF	TGTGCCAGCAGCTCCCGATGGGGGGGGGCTAACTATGGCTACACCTTT
TRBD1	TRBJ1-5	NA	TRBV24-1	CATSDSGTGRNQPQHF	TGTGCCACCAGTGACTCTGGGACAGGACGAAATCAGCCCCAGCATTTT
TRBD2	TRBJ2-5	once	TRBV14	CASSRLSGGRGTQYF	TGTGCCAGCAGCCGCCTAAGCGGGGGGAGAGGGACCCAGTACTTC
TRBD2	TRBJ2-7	once	TRBV4-2	CASSRGTSGGAGEQYF	TGTGCCAGCAGCCGCGGAACTAGCGGGGGGGCGGGCGAGCAGTACTTC
NA	TRBJ1-1	few	TRBV19	CASIPRTGMNTEAFF	TGTGCCAGTATTCCGAGGACGGGGATGAACACTGAAGCTTTCTTT
TRBD2	TRBJ2-1	NA	TRBV6-2/TRBV6-3	CASSYRAGEGNEQFF	TGTGCCAGCAGTTACAGAGCGGGGGAGGGCAATGAGCAGTTCTTC
TRBD1	TRBJ2-7	NA	TRBV5-1	CASSPDRADEQYF	TGCGCCAGCAGCCCAGACAGGGCCGATGAGCAGTACTTC
NA	TRBJ2-2	NA	TRBV5-1	CASSAVSGGANTGELFF	TGCGCCAGCAGCGCCGTTTCTGGGGGGGCCAACACCGGGGAGCTGTTTTTT
NA	TRBJ2-7	NA	TRBV15	CATSRDRESYEQYF	TGTGCCACCAGCAGAGATCGGGAGTCCTACGAGCAGTACTTC